This T cell receptor beta chain is from a study of cytomegalovirus exposure and HLA in healthy donors. 60 Vbeta and 13 Jbeta primers were used in PCR. Clones were sequenced by immunoSEQ multiplex PCR, and TCRdb holds only the in-frame ones, with some missing. The sample contains roughly 140,000 clones, over 60% of which appear only once. This clone was counted between two and nine times. Its cognate antigen is unknown. Germline V gives CDR1 MNHNY, CDR2 SVGAGI (reference sequence). V lost 6 bases, J lost 4 bases, and 10 bases stayed unmatched. This CDR3 is 15 amino acids long. Study findings and constraints: Many donors carried some public TCRs, although rarity characterized most TCR sequences. Several of the most significant clusters appeared, in a later analysis, to be linked to common viral pathogens. Analysis performed later showed TCR beta chains linked to HLA being more clonally expanded than equally common others.

This sequence was found in a woman in her thirties or forties in good health and CMV-seronegative. The material sequenced was PBMCs. The chain links TRBV6-6 to TRBJ2-5; TRBD1 aligns across 8 bases. CDR3 sequence: CASSLPGTGLETQYF. In DNA, the CDR3 is TGTGCCAGCAGCCTCCCCGGGACAGGTCTAGAGACCCAGTACTTC.